This T cell receptor (beta chain) was found in a study of cytomegalovirus exposure and HLA in healthy donors. The PCR employed 60 Vbeta primers together with 13 Jbeta primers. Clones were sequenced by immunoSEQ multiplex PCR, and TCRdb holds only the in-frame ones, with some missing. The sample comprises about 130,000 clones, roughly 82% of which are singletons, and approximately 2.4% rests with the top ten. About this clone itself: Its cognate antigen is unknown.

With V trimmed by 4 bases and J by 5 bases, 20 bases remained unmatched. This CDR3 spans 18 amino acids. Germline lookup yields CDR1 SGHRS and CDR2 YFSETQ. Study results and caveats: Being productive about 90% or about 30% of the time was typical of most TCR beta V segments in an earlier analysis.

The chain is built from TRBV5-1 and TRBJ2-5; the match to TRBD2 covers 7 bases. The source of this sequence is a man in his forties or fifties in good health and CMV-seronegative. Sequencing input: PBMCs. The CDR3 protein is CASSKTREGTSTRETQYF. CDR3 DNA sequence: TGCGCCAGCAGCAAAACTAGGGAGGGGACTTCTACCAGGGAGACCCAGTACTTC.